Below, 9 T cell receptor beta chains from the same sample are listed, as sequenced in a study of technical replicates of blood from a handful of donors. Clones were sequenced by immunoSEQ multiplex PCR, and TCRdb holds only the in-frame ones, with some missing. The repertoire consists of under 110,000 clones, with 96% occurring once and the leading ten covering approximately 0.21%. Sequencing was carried out using T cells isolated from PBMCs. The receptors were gathered from a human donor in good health.

The chain couples TRBV7-3 to TRBJ2-6, with D unclear. V shed 5 bases and J shed 0 bases, with 5 bases lying between them. The germline V gene has CDR1 SGHTA and CDR2 FQGTGA. The CDR3 length is 14 residues. CDR3 residues: CASSPHSGANVLTF. As DNA, the CDR3 is TGTGCCAGCAGCCCACACTCTGGGGCCAACGTCCTGACTTTC. The complete variable domain, with remaining parts taken from reference TRBV7-3 and TRBJ2-6, reads GAGVSQTPSNKVTEKGKYVELRCDPISGHTALYWYRQSLGQGPEFLIYFQGTGAADDSGLPNDRFFAVRPEGSVSTLKIQRTERGDSAVYLCASSPHSGANVLTFGAGSRLTVL.

The chain employs TRBV5-1 and TRBJ1-1; D is ambiguous. The V gene lost 5 bases and the J gene lost 2 bases, with 16 bases spanning the gap. The V gene's germline CDR1 is SGHRS and CDR2 YFSETQ. The CDR3 sequence is 15 residues long. In DNA, the CDR3 is TGCGCCAGCAGTCCAGGAACGGATCTCAACACTGAAGCTTTCTTT. It codes for CASSPGTDLNTEAFF. The full variable domain, rest sourced from reference TRBV5-1 and TRBJ1-1, is KAGVTQTPRYLIKTRGQQVTLSCSPISGHRSVSWYQQTPGQGLQFLFEYFSETQRNKGNFPGRFSGRQFSNSRSEMNVSTLELGDSALYLCASSPGTDLNTEAFFGQGTRLTVV.

The sample holds one count of this clone. V and J are TRBV18 and TRBJ2-3, with 15 bases matching TRBD2. The CDR3 loop spans 17 amino acids. The V segment lost 3 bases and the J segment 3 bases; nucleotides outside the gene matches: 4. The germline gives CDR1 KGHSH, CDR2 LQKENI. The CDR3 DNA is TGTGCCAGCTCACCGGCCGGACTAGCGGGAGGGACAGATACGCAGTATTTT. Translated, it gives CASSPAGLAGGTDTQYF.

This clone was recorded once. This rearrangement joins TRBV5-1 to TRBJ2-3; a possible D gene is TRBD2 (5 bases). The V end lost 5 bases, the J end lost 0 bases, and 10 bases lay between the germline ends. Per germline, CDR1 SGHRS and CDR2 YFSETQ. There are 14 residues in the CDR3. This CDR3 reads CASSPGDSTDTQYF. The CDR3 DNA sequence: TGCGCCAGCAGTCCCGGGGATAGCACAGATACGCAGTATTTT.

The V gene is TRBV30, the J gene TRBJ1-3; 7 nucleotides match TRBD1. Germline trimming cut 7 bases from V and 1 base from J; bases unmatched to any gene: 13. The CDR3 consists of 16 residues. The germline gives CDR1 GTSNPN, CDR2 SVGIG (reference sequence). The CDR3 DNA follows: TGTGCCTCCAGGACAGGCTCAACCATTTCTGGAAACACCATATATTTT. Translation gives CASRTGSTISGNTIYF.

The rearrangement uses TRBV5-1 and TRBJ2-3; 8 bases align to TRBD2. Looked up from germline, CDR1 is SGHRS and CDR2 is YFSETQ. This CDR3 is 21 amino acids long. Trimming cost V 0 bases and J 2 bases; bases outside gene matches: 20. CDR3 coding DNA: TGCGCCAGCAGCTTGGACGGGGGGGACCACAAACTACGGGAAGACACAGATACGCAGTATTTT. This codes for CASSLDGGDHKLREDTDTQYF.

The V gene is TRBV5-1, the J gene TRBJ2-7; D may be TRBD1 (6 bases). Germline CDR1 is SGHRS and CDR2 is YFSETQ. Trimming pared 3 bases from V and 0 bases from J, leaving 13 bases between. This CDR3 region has 15 residues. The CDR3 protein is CASSSGHRDSYEQYF. The CDR3 region has the DNA TGCGCCAGCAGCTCGGGACACCGCGACTCCTACGAGCAGTACTTC.

V gene TRBV6-1 combines with J gene TRBJ2-3; TRBD1 matches at 8 bases. This CDR3 region has 15 residues. The V gene's germline CDR1 is MNHNS and CDR2 SASEGT. Trimming took 6 bases from V and 5 from J; bases not matched to a gene: 10. CDR3 region: CASRDDRGGGDTQYF. As DNA, the CDR3 is TGTGCCAGCAGGGACGACAGGGGCGGTGGAGATACGCAGTATTTT.

The chain carries TRBV7-7 and TRBJ2-1, with D possibly matching TRBD2 (6 bases). With 5 bases removed from V and 2 bases from J, the gap between germline ends came to 13 bases. The CDR3 contains 15 residues. CDR1 and CDR2 from the germline V gene are SSHAT and FNYEAQ (reference sequence). For the CDR3, the DNA is TGTGCCAGCAGCCCACTCGGAGGGACCTACAATGAGCAGTTCTTC. This codes for CASSPLGGTYNEQFF.